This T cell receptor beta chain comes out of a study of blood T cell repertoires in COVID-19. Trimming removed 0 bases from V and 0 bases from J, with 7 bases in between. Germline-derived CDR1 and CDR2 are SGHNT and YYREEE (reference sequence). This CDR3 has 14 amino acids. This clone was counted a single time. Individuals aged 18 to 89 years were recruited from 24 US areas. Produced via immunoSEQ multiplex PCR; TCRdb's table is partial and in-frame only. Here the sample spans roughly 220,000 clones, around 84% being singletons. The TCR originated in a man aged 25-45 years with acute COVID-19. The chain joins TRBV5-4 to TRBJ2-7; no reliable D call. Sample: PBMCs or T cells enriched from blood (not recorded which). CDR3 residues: CASSLDSTSYEQYF. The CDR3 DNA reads TGTGCCAGCAGCTTGGACAGTACCTCCTACGAGCAGTACTTC. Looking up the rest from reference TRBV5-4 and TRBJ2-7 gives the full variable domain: ETGVTQSPTHLIKTRGQQVTLRCSSQSGHNTVSWYQQALGQGPQFIFQYYREEENGRGNFPPRFSGLQFPNYSSELNVNALELDDSALYLCASSLDSTSYEQYFGPGTRLTVT.